The 26 T cell receptor beta chains below were found in one sample sequenced in a study of T cell repertoires in cytomegalovirus infection. Which antigens these TCRs recognize remains unknown. TCRdb itself ran the reads through MiXCR, one entry per CDR3 protein. Of about 770,000 distinct CDR3 sequences in the sample, approximately 32% were seen once. The sequencing used cultured CD8+ T cells from PBMCs, collected from culture after CMV antigen stimulation. These receptors were taken from a human donor in good health (CMV status not recorded). Some clones in this sample may be carry-over from other donors' samples.

This clonotype was recorded many times. V and J are TRBV7-2 and TRBJ1-6, with D perhaps TRBD1 (5 bases). Trimming shortened V by 5 bases and J by 10 bases, and 18 bases separated the two germline ends. This CDR3 region has 15 residues. Germline lookup yields CDR1 SGHTA and CDR2 FQGNSA. DNA of the CDR3: TGTGCCAGCAGCCACCCGAGTGGGGGTCGGTCACCCCTCCACTTT. Amino acid sequence: CASSHPSGGRSPLHF.

This clonotype has more than one count but fewer than ten. This chain links TRBV6-2 or TRBV6-3 with TRBJ2-1; D remains ambiguous. The CDR3 is 15 residues long. Germline lookup yields CDR1 MNHEY and CDR2 SVGEGT. Trimming shortened V by 2 bases and J by 0 bases, and 8 bases separated the two germline ends. Written as DNA, the CDR3 is TGTGCCAGCAGTTACAAGCACAGCTCCTACAATGAGCAGTTCTTC. Translating gives CASSYKHSSYNEQFF.

This chain uses TRBV10-3 with TRBJ2-3, with TRBD2 matching 12 bases. Losses at the gene ends were 8 bases for V and 0 bases for J; bases not matched to a gene: 15. The CDR3 consists of 19 residues. Germline V gene lookup returns CDR1 ENHRY and CDR2 SYGVKD. CDR3 amino acids: CAIRSWTSGEDISTDTQYF. The CDR3 bases are TGTGCCATCCGATCTTGGACTAGCGGGGAAGACATAAGCACAGATACGCAGTATTTT.

In its sample, this clonotype was seen a few times. This chain connects TRBV27 to TRBJ1-5; D is undetermined. The germline V and J ends were trimmed by 11 bases and 7 bases, with 9 bases remaining between them. This CDR3 has 10 residues. Germline V gene data show CDR1 as MNHEY and CDR2 as SMNVEV (reference sequence). This CDR3 reads CARGGQPQHF. CDR3 bases: TGTGCCCGCGGTGGACAGCCCCAGCATTTT.

The rearrangement links TRBV5-1 to TRBJ1-1, with a possible D match to TRBD1 (6 bases). The germline gives CDR1 SGHRS, CDR2 YFSETQ. There are 14 residues in the CDR3. Between the trimmed V and J ends, which lost 4 bases and 7 bases, there was a span of 17 bases. CDR3 bases: TGCGCCAGCAGCCTCGAGGGGGTTTCACGTGAAGCTTTCTTT. It yields the protein CASSLEGVSREAFF.

This chain connects TRBV27 to TRBJ1-6, with D unresolved. The CDR3 totals 16 residues. The V gene lost 6 bases and the J gene lost 0 bases, with 12 bases spanning the gap. CDR1 and CDR2 from the germline V gene are MNHEY and SMNVEV (reference sequence). In DNA form, the CDR3 reads TGTGCCAGCAGATTGAAAGAAGGCTCCTATAATTCACCCCTCCACTTT. Amino acid sequence: CASRLKEGSYNSPLHF.

This chain joins TRBV4-2 and TRBJ2-3, with D perhaps TRBD1 or TRBD2 (5 bases each). CDR1 is LGHNA, CDR2 YNFKEQ, per germline. V was pared by 0 bases and J by 4 bases, with 20 bases between. The CDR3 is made up of 18 amino acids. In nucleotides, the CDR3 is TGTGCCAGCAGCCAAGACTTACAGAGGGTGAGGGGTCCAGATACGCAGTATTTT. Translation gives CASSQDLQRVRGPDTQYF.

The rearrangement joins TRBV25-1 to TRBJ2-1; the match to TRBD1 covers 8 bases. J gave up 4 bases and V 6 bases, and 5 bases lay outside the gene matches. Germline V lookup: CDR1 MGHDK, CDR2 SYGVNS. The length of the CDR3 is 14 residues. The CDR3 region is CASRATGGYNEQFF. CDR3 in DNA: TGTGCCAGCAGGGCCACAGGGGGATACAATGAGCAGTTCTTC.

This clonotype has ten or more counts. The chain recombines TRBV29-1 with TRBJ1-4, with 9 bases aligning to TRBD1. The germline V gene has CDR1 SQVTM and CDR2 ANQGSEA. Trimming removed 6 bases from V and 2 bases from J; junction bases left unmatched: 16. CDR3 length equals 18 residues. CDR3 nucleotide sequence: TGCAGCGTCAGAACCCGTACAGGGGGCGGAGAGACTAATGAAAAACTGTTTTTT. This gives the protein CSVRTRTGGGETNEKLFF.

J is TRBJ2-5 and V is TRBV4-3; 11 positions agree with TRBD2. From germline, CDR1 is LGHNA and CDR2 YSLEER. V gave up 3 bases and J gave up 1 base; unmatched junction bases: 4. This CDR3 contains 16 residues. The CDR3 DNA follows: TGCGCCAGCAGCCACTTGACTAGCGGGGCCCAAGAGACCCAGTACTTC. This sequence encodes CASSHLTSGAQETQYF.

This clonotype was recorded many times. V usage is TRBV2 and J usage is TRBJ2-2, with TRBD2 matching over 8 bases. Looked up from germline, CDR1 is SNHLY and CDR2 is FYNNEI. There are 14 residues in the CDR3. The V segment lost 10 bases and the J segment 2 bases; nucleotides outside the gene matches: 6. Here the CDR3 DNA reads TGTGCCACCCCAGCGGGGGTCAACACCGGGGAGCTGTTTTTT. It translates to CATPAGVNTGELFF.

This chain connects TRBV28 to TRBJ1-6, with TRBD1 matching 10 bases. CDR1 and CDR2 (germline): MDHEN, SYDVKM. CDR3 length: 15 amino acids. The junction had 7 bases not matched to a gene; V was cut back by 5 bases and J by 9 bases. The CDR3, as DNA: TGTGCCAGCAGTCCCGACAGGGGGCGTTCTTCACCCCTCCACTTT. It yields the protein CASSPDRGRSSPLHF.

Concerning this clonotype: The junction departs from germline at one end; a sequencing error may be responsible. The gene calls are TRBV28 and TRBJ1-5; TRBD1 matches 7 bases. Germline V CDR1 and CDR2: MDHEN, SYDVKM. There are 14 residues in the CDR3. CDR3 amino acids: CASSGDSSNQPRHF. CDR3 sequence (DNA): TGTGCCAGCAGTGGGGACAGCAGCAATCAGCCCCGGCATTTT. The full variable domain, in which reference TRBV28 and TRBJ1-5 provide the parts outside the CDR3, is DVKVTQSSRYLVKRTGEKVFLECVQDMDHENMFWYRQDPGLGLRLIYFSYDVKMKEKGDIPEGYSVSREKKERFSLILESASTNQTSMYLCASSGDSSNQPRHFGDGTRLSIL.

Only a few counts were recorded for this clonotype. The chain recombines TRBV2 with TRBJ1-5, with 8 bases matching TRBD1. V lost 6 bases, J lost 6 bases, and 10 bases stayed unmatched. The CDR3 has 15 amino acids. CDR1 and CDR2 from the germline V gene are SNHLY and FYNNEI. CDR3 nucleotides: TGTGCCAGCAGCGCTGGACAGGGAATGGCTCAGCCCCAGCATTTT. This sequence encodes CASSAGQGMAQPQHF.

V gene TRBV7-2 combines with J gene TRBJ1-2, with D possibly TRBD1 on 6 matching bases. The CDR3 length is 19 residues. V lost 1 base, J lost 6 bases, and 27 bases lay in between. Germline CDR1 reads SGHTA; CDR2 reads FQGNSA. The CDR3 is CASSLGNRAYLDELDGYTF. In DNA, the CDR3 is TGTGCCAGCAGCTTAGGAAACAGGGCTTATTTGGACGAGCTAGATGGCTACACCTTC.

This clonotype was counted at least ten times. The chain employs TRBV7-8 and TRBJ2-5, with D uncertain. Germline values: CDR1 SGHVS, CDR2 FQNEAQ. The length of the CDR3 is 13 residues. V was clipped by 3 bases and J by 3 bases, with 8 bases between them. The CDR3 is CASSFHIEETQYF. The CDR3 DNA reads TGTGCCAGCAGCTTCCACATCGAAGAGACCCAGTACTTC. The full variable domain, with the rest looked up from reference TRBV7-8 and TRBJ2-5, is GAGVSQSPRYKVAKRGQDVALRCDPISGHVSLFWYQQALGQGPEFLTYFQNEAQLDKSGLPSDRFFAERPEGSVSTLKIQRTQQEDSAVYLCASSFHIEETQYFGPGTRLLVL.

CDR3 DNA sequence: TGCAGTGCTAGAGCCGGAGGGAGGTATGGCTACACCTTC. Protein: CSARAGGRYGYTF. The chain recombines TRBV20-1 with TRBJ1-2; D uncertain. CDR1 DFQATT and CDR2 SNEGSKA come from the germline V gene (reference sequence). V lost 1 base and J lost 5, with 11 bases in between. The CDR3 is made up of 13 amino acids.

This clonotype has a count of ten or more. The chain combines TRBV7-2 with TRBJ2-1; D unclear. CDR3 length: 14 residues. V lost 1 base, J lost 8 bases, and 12 bases lay in between. Germline V gives CDR1 SGHTA, CDR2 FQGNSA. In nucleotides, the CDR3 is TGTGCCAGCAGCTTAGAGGACCCCGAGGATGAGCAGTTCTTC. It is translated as CASSLEDPEDEQFF.

The gene calls are TRBV7-9 and TRBJ2-1; perhaps TRBD2 as D (6 bases). From germline, CDR1 is SEHNR and CDR2 FQNEAQ (reference sequence). Trimming pared 2 bases from V and 2 bases from J, leaving 13 bases between. CDR3 length: 16 residues. Here the CDR3 DNA reads TGTGCCAGCAGCTTATATGGGGCTAGCGCCTACAATGAGCAGTTCTTC. Residues: CASSLYGASAYNEQFF.

This clonotype occurred a few times. The chain recombines TRBV6-2 or TRBV6-3 with TRBJ1-1, with D possibly TRBD1 on 5 matching bases. This CDR3 spans 15 amino acids. The germline V gene has CDR1 MNHEY and CDR2 SVGEGT. V lost 8 bases and J lost 1, with 17 bases in between. In DNA form, the CDR3 reads TGTGCCAGCCAGGAGACAGAGCCGACGAACACTGAAGCTTTCTTT. Its translation is CASQETEPTNTEAFF.

This clonotype occurred a few times. The CDR3 loop is CASSQSLGLSSYNEQFF. The CDR3 DNA is TGCGCCAGCAGTCAATCTTTAGGGCTAAGCTCCTACAATGAGCAGTTCTTC. The gene calls are TRBV23-1 and TRBJ2-1; D is unresolved. TRBV23-1 is known as an ORF, though its function is uncertain. The ends were cut back, 0 bases at V and 0 bases at J, with 12 bases in the middle. This CDR3 is built from 17 residues.

The genes are TRBV4-2 and TRBJ2-7, with 10 bases lining up with TRBD2. The V gene's germline CDR1 is LGHNA and CDR2 YNFKEQ. The CDR3 loop spans 15 amino acids. Trimming took 1 base from V and 3 from J; bases not matched to a gene: 3. The CDR3 sequence: CASSQGLAGDYEQYF. The CDR3, as DNA: TGTGCCAGCAGCCAAGGCCTAGCGGGGGACTACGAGCAGTACTTC.

The J gene is TRBJ2-3, the V gene TRBV5-6; 7 nucleotides match TRBD2. J lost 11 bases, V lost 5 bases, and 8 bases had no gene match. The CDR3 contains 12 residues. Germline CDR1 and CDR2: SGHDT and YYEEEE. The CDR3 protein is CASRSGGGGQYF. The CDR3, as DNA: TGTGCCAGCAGGTCGGGCGGCGGGGGGCAGTATTTT.

The table lists this clonotype with a count of one. The chain uses TRBV5-1 and TRBJ2-7; D is unresolved. There are 14 residues in the CDR3. The ends were cut back, 0 bases at V and 5 bases at J, with 12 bases in the middle. The germline V gene encodes CDR1 SGHRS and CDR2 YFSETQ. The CDR3 nucleotides are TGCGCCAGCAGCTTGGTAGGACCATTAGACGAGCAGTACTTC. It encodes CASSLVGPLDEQYF.

This clonotype was recorded at least ten times. The V and J genes are TRBV7-9 and TRBJ1-2; maybe TRBD1 (5 bases). Deletions cut 2 bases from V and 4 bases from J, with 8 bases between. Germline values: CDR1 SEHNR, CDR2 FQNEAQ (reference sequence). This CDR3 has 13 amino acids. The CDR3 DNA sequence: TGTGCCAGCAGCTTACAGGGTGGCTATGGCTACACCTTC. This gives the protein CASSLQGGYGYTF. Drawing the rest from reference TRBV7-9 and TRBJ1-2, the complete variable domain is DTGVSQNPRHKITKRGQNVTFRCDPISEHNRLYWYRQTLGQGPEFLTYFQNEAQLEKSRLLSDRFSAERPKGSFSTLEIQRTEQGDSAMYLCASSLQGGYGYTFGSGTRLTVV.

Note on this clonotype: This may come from a read error, since a much larger clone is one base off. The genes are TRBV7-6 and TRBJ2-1, with unresolved D. This CDR3 has 12 residues. The germline V gene encodes CDR1 SGHVS and CDR2 FNYEAQ. CDR3 nucleotides: TGTGTCAGCGAGGCGGAAAACAATGAGCAGTTCTTC. This encodes CVSEAENNEQFF.